The T cell receptor (beta chain) described here comes from a study of tumor-infiltrating lymphocytes in primary liver carcinoma. Study summary: Samples produced roughly 3.5 to 7.5 million productive TCRbeta reads, comparable across tissue types.

TCR beta cDNA was made from 500 ng total RNA with a constant-region primer. Investigators got TCR beta libraries out of three nested multiplex PCR rounds, done with slightly modified ARM-PCR. TCRdb re-called the multiplex PCR reads through MiXCR, storing one row per CDR3 protein. The sample includes 150,000 to 200,000 distinct CDR3 sequences, about 60% of them seen just once. Germline DNA was extracted alongside blood RNA, which was obtained from unsorted whole blood. This TCR derives from a man aged 35 to 55 with primary liver carcinoma and hepatitis B virus infection. The sequenced sample consisted of peripheral blood.

DNA of the CDR3: TGTGCCAGCAGCGTGGGGGCCGTACGCCGGGGGAATGAGCAGTTCTTC. Protein product: CASSVGAVRRGNEQFF. This rearrangement joins TRBV9 to TRBJ2-1; D is perhaps TRBD1 or TRBD2 (6 bases each). There are 16 residues in the CDR3. Trimming shortened V by 2 bases and J by 7 bases, and 19 bases separated the two germline ends. Germline CDR1 reads SGDLS; CDR2 reads YYNGEE.